This T cell receptor beta chain originates from a study of Siglec-9 on CD8 T cells in melanoma. Data came from immunoSEQ multiplex PCR; TCRdb stores just in-frame clones and leaves some out. The repertoire holds about 33,000 clones, with about 80% as singletons. This clone has more than one count but fewer than ten. The antigen remains undetermined. CDR3 size: 13 residues. The germline V gene encodes CDR1 GTSNPN and CDR2 SVGIG (reference sequence). V lost 5 bases, J lost 1 base, and 8 bases lay in between. Overall study results and limits: Siglec-9 reportedly marks and regulates an effector memory CD8+ T-cell subset apparently accumulating in melanoma tumors.

Sequencing used Siglec-9- CD8+ T cells sorted from blood. The sequence was collected from a human donor in good health. The chain recombines TRBV30 with TRBJ2-2; D is unresolved. Here the CDR3 DNA reads TGTGCCTGGCCCTATTTGAACACCGGGGAGCTGTTTTTT. This codes for CAWPYLNTGELFF.